These T cell receptor beta chains were read from a single sample in a study of blood T cells in healthy people across ages. TCRdb re-called the 5' RACE reads with MiXCR, one entry per CDR3 protein. The sample has 600,000 or so distinct CDR3 sequences, about 21% seen once. Sequencing was carried out using blood. Every receptor here comes from a man between 65 and 85 years old in good health. CDR3s include the opening cysteine and the closing phenylalanine or tryptophan. Each record gives: J gene, clone size, V gene, D gene, CDR3 protein, CDR3 DNA. A D gene is named only where the DNA matches it firmly. Rows may omit the clone size; those that give it use once, few, many or a size class.

j_gene: TRBJ2-1; abundance: .; v_gene: TRBV30; d_gene: TRBD1; CDR3aa: CAWRGQAYNEQFF; CDR3nt: TGTGCCTGGAGGGGACAGGCCTACAATGAGCAGTTCTTC
j_gene: TRBJ2-7; abundance: .; v_gene: TRBV7-9; d_gene: .; CDR3aa: CASSTGGATYEQYF; CDR3nt: TGTGCCAGCAGCACGGGCGGCGCAACCTACGAGCAGTACTTC
j_gene: TRBJ2-5; abundance: .; v_gene: TRBV12-3/TRBV12-4; d_gene: .; CDR3aa: CASATAQETQYF; CDR3nt: TGTGCCAGCGCCACAGCCCAAGAGACCCAGTACTTC
j_gene: TRBJ2-5; abundance: .; v_gene: TRBV6-1; d_gene: .; CDR3aa: CASSGIGVVQYF; CDR3nt: TGTGCCAGCAGTGGAATCGGGGTTGTCCAGTACTTC
j_gene: TRBJ2-5; abundance: few; v_gene: TRBV20-1; d_gene: TRBD2; CDR3aa: CSARIAGGPPETQYF; CDR3nt: TGCAGTGCTAGGATAGCGGGAGGGCCTCCAGAGACCCAGTACTTC
j_gene: TRBJ2-5; abundance: .; v_gene: TRBV6-5; d_gene: .; CDR3aa: CASSSRVKEETQYF; CDR3nt: TGTGCCAGCAGTTCCCGGGTAAAAGAAGAGACCCAGTACTTC
j_gene: TRBJ2-3; abundance: .; v_gene: TRBV14; d_gene: .; CDR3aa: CASSQGMLETQYF; CDR3nt: TGTGCCAGCAGCCAAGGAATGTTAGAGACGCAGTATTTT
j_gene: TRBJ2-4; abundance: few; v_gene: TRBV12-3/TRBV12-4; d_gene: TRBD1; CDR3aa: CASTLTGLAKNIQYF; CDR3nt: TGTGCCAGCACCCTGACAGGGCTAGCCAAAAACATTCAGTACTTC
j_gene: TRBJ2-1; abundance: .; v_gene: TRBV9; d_gene: .; CDR3aa: CASSVEGTKINNEQFF; CDR3nt: TGTGCCAGCAGCGTAGAGGGGACAAAGATTAACAATGAGCAGTTCTTC
j_gene: TRBJ1-5; abundance: .; v_gene: TRBV5-1; d_gene: .; CDR3aa: CASSQGDGYNQPQHF; CDR3nt: TGCGCCAGCAGTCAAGGCGACGGGTACAATCAGCCCCAGCATTTT
j_gene: TRBJ2-1; abundance: few; v_gene: TRBV12-3/TRBV12-4; d_gene: TRBD2; CDR3aa: CASRPSGSMYNEQFF; CDR3nt: TGTGCCAGCAGACCTAGCGGGAGTATGTACAATGAGCAGTTCTTC
j_gene: TRBJ2-7; abundance: .; v_gene: TRBV28; d_gene: TRBD2; CDR3aa: CASNDPATSFYEQYF; CDR3nt: TGTGCCTCCAACGATCCGGCGACTAGCTTCTACGAGCAGTACTTC
j_gene: TRBJ1-4; abundance: few; v_gene: TRBV3-1; d_gene: .; CDR3aa: CASSHYLATNEKLFF; CDR3nt: TGTGCCAGCAGCCATTATCTCGCAACTAATGAAAAACTGTTTTTT
j_gene: TRBJ2-7; abundance: few; v_gene: TRBV6-1; d_gene: .; CDR3aa: CASSEGAVASSEQYF; CDR3nt: TGTGCCAGCAGTGAAGGGGCCGTGGCCTCCTCCGAGCAGTACTTC
j_gene: TRBJ2-1; abundance: .; v_gene: TRBV5-4; d_gene: .; CDR3aa: CASRRVDEQFF; CDR3nt: TGTGCCAGCAGAAGGGTAGATGAGCAGTTCTTC
j_gene: TRBJ2-7; abundance: .; v_gene: TRBV7-9; d_gene: .; CDR3aa: CASSSGSPPYEQYF; CDR3nt: TGTGCCAGCAGTTCGGGCTCTCCCCCCTACGAGCAGTACTTC
j_gene: TRBJ2-1; abundance: .; v_gene: TRBV29-1; d_gene: .; CDR3aa: CSVEAGRDEQFF; CDR3nt: TGCAGCGTTGAGGCGGGAAGGGATGAGCAGTTCTTC
j_gene: TRBJ2-7; abundance: few; v_gene: TRBV3-1; d_gene: .; CDR3aa: CASSPPSGVYSYEQYF; CDR3nt: TGTGCCAGCAGCCCCCCTTCCGGGGTTTACTCCTACGAGCAGTACTTC
j_gene: TRBJ2-7; abundance: many; v_gene: TRBV12-3/TRBV12-4; d_gene: .; CDR3aa: CASSPDRISYEQYF; CDR3nt: TGTGCCAGCAGCCCTGACAGGATATCCTACGAGCAGTACTTC
j_gene: TRBJ2-7; abundance: .; v_gene: TRBV20-1; d_gene: .; CDR3aa: CSAGAFRSSYEQYF; CDR3nt: TGCAGTGCGGGGGCCTTCAGGTCCTCCTACGAGCAGTACTTC
j_gene: TRBJ1-2; abundance: .; v_gene: TRBV5-1; d_gene: .; CDR3aa: CASSLDRGSDGYTF; CDR3nt: TGCGCCAGCAGCTTGGACCGAGGGTCGGATGGCTACACCTTC
j_gene: TRBJ2-7; abundance: .; v_gene: TRBV10-3; d_gene: TRBD1; CDR3aa: CAIATGVYEQYF; CDR3nt: TGTGCCATCGCGACAGGGGTCTACGAGCAGTACTTC
j_gene: TRBJ2-1; abundance: few; v_gene: TRBV7-2; d_gene: .; CDR3aa: CASSLGLFVSYNEQLF; CDR3nt: TGTGCCAGCAGCTTAGGGCTATTTGTCTCCTACAATGAGCAGCTCTTC
j_gene: TRBJ2-5; abundance: few; v_gene: TRBV20-1; d_gene: TRBD1; CDR3aa: CSARVLTGPQETQYF; CDR3nt: TGCAGTGCTAGAGTCCTGACAGGGCCTCAAGAGACCCAGTACTTC
j_gene: TRBJ2-1; abundance: .; v_gene: TRBV7-8; d_gene: TRBD2; CDR3aa: CASSPAGTSIGNEQFF; CDR3nt: TGTGCCAGCAGCCCCGCCGGGACTAGCATAGGGAATGAGCAGTTCTTC
j_gene: TRBJ2-7; abundance: .; v_gene: TRBV7-8; d_gene: TRBD2; CDR3aa: CASSPLSSGRASSYEQYF; CDR3nt: TGTGCCAGCAGCCCATTATCTAGCGGGAGGGCGAGCTCCTACGAGCAGTACTTC
j_gene: TRBJ2-5; abundance: .; v_gene: TRBV11-2; d_gene: TRBD1; CDR3aa: CASSLEPGQVDSETQYF; CDR3nt: TGTGCCAGCAGCTTAGAACCGGGACAGGTAGATTCGGAGACCCAGTACTTC
j_gene: TRBJ1-3; abundance: few; v_gene: TRBV27; d_gene: .; CDR3aa: CASSPGDRSSGNTIYF; CDR3nt: TGTGCCAGCAGTCCAGGGGACCGGAGCTCTGGAAACACCATATATTTT
j_gene: TRBJ2-7; abundance: .; v_gene: TRBV9; d_gene: .; CDR3aa: CASSGGPHYEQYF; CDR3nt: TGTGCCAGCAGCGGGGGGCCCCACTACGAGCAGTACTTC
j_gene: TRBJ2-7; abundance: few; v_gene: TRBV3-1; d_gene: TRBD1; CDR3aa: CASSLLDRGGQYF; CDR3nt: TGTGCCAGCAGCCTCCTCGACAGGGGTGGGCAGTACTTC
j_gene: TRBJ2-5; abundance: .; v_gene: TRBV6-6; d_gene: TRBD2; CDR3aa: CASSWGTSGRVSQETQYF; CDR3nt: TGTGCCAGCAGTTGGGGGACTAGCGGGAGAGTAAGCCAAGAGACCCAGTACTTC
j_gene: TRBJ1-1; abundance: few; v_gene: TRBV27; d_gene: .; CDR3aa: CASSFGGTLTEAFF; CDR3nt: TGTGCCAGCAGTTTCGGCGGTACCCTCACTGAAGCTTTCTTT
j_gene: TRBJ2-5; abundance: few; v_gene: TRBV19; d_gene: .; CDR3aa: CASSMSLETETQYF; CDR3nt: TGTGCCAGTAGTATGTCCCTAGAGACGGAGACCCAGTACTTC
j_gene: TRBJ2-7; abundance: few; v_gene: TRBV20-1; d_gene: TRBD2; CDR3aa: CSAEPGLAVNEQYF; CDR3nt: TGCAGTGCTGAACCGGGACTAGCGGTAAACGAGCAGTACTTC
j_gene: TRBJ1-4; abundance: few; v_gene: TRBV6-1; d_gene: .; CDR3aa: CASTLFGGREKLFF; CDR3nt: TGTGCCAGCACCCTCTTTGGAGGGCGCGAAAAACTGTTTTTT
j_gene: TRBJ2-5; abundance: few; v_gene: TRBV7-2; d_gene: .; CDR3aa: CASSWAKGETQYF; CDR3nt: TGTGCCAGCAGTTGGGCTAAAGGGGAGACCCAGTACTTC
j_gene: TRBJ2-7; abundance: .; v_gene: TRBV20-1; d_gene: .; CDR3aa: CSAKTRAGSPYEQYF; CDR3nt: TGCAGTGCTAAGACGAGGGCAGGGTCCCCCTACGAGCAGTACTTC
j_gene: TRBJ1-5; abundance: .; v_gene: TRBV6-1; d_gene: .; CDR3aa: CASRSGTQYSNQPQHF; CDR3nt: TGTGCCAGCAGGTCCGGAACACAATATAGCAATCAGCCCCAGCATTTT
j_gene: TRBJ1-3; abundance: .; v_gene: TRBV28; d_gene: .; CDR3aa: CASSDVGRGNTIYF; CDR3nt: TGTGCCAGCAGTGACGTCGGACGCGGAAACACCATATATTTT
j_gene: TRBJ2-5; abundance: .; v_gene: TRBV6-6; d_gene: .; CDR3aa: CASSTYSSSSETQYF; CDR3nt: TGTGCCAGCAGTACCTACTCGTCTAGTTCAGAGACCCAGTACTTC
j_gene: TRBJ2-7; abundance: .; v_gene: TRBV7-9; d_gene: TRBD2; CDR3aa: CASSLAGTSGYEQYF; CDR3nt: TGTGCCAGCAGCTTAGCGGGGACTAGCGGCTACGAGCAGTACTTC
j_gene: TRBJ2-4; abundance: few; v_gene: TRBV20-1; d_gene: .; CDR3aa: CSARGPYEDIQYF; CDR3nt: TGCAGTGCTAGAGGACCGTATGAGGACATTCAGTACTTC
j_gene: TRBJ2-5; abundance: .; v_gene: TRBV7-8; d_gene: .; CDR3aa: CASSLGGSWNRETQYF; CDR3nt: TGTGCCAGCAGCTTAGGAGGGAGTTGGAACCGGGAGACCCAGTACTTC
j_gene: TRBJ2-1; abundance: .; v_gene: TRBV20-1; d_gene: TRBD2; CDR3aa: CSARPTSGYHNEQFF; CDR3nt: TGCAGTGCTAGACCAACTAGCGGGTACCACAATGAGCAGTTCTTC
j_gene: TRBJ2-2; abundance: .; v_gene: TRBV20-1; d_gene: TRBD2; CDR3aa: CSARSGRADTGELFF; CDR3nt: TGCAGTGCTAGGAGCGGGAGGGCCGACACCGGGGAGCTGTTTTTT
j_gene: TRBJ2-1; abundance: .; v_gene: TRBV6-5; d_gene: .; CDR3aa: CASSYRSYNEQFF; CDR3nt: TGTGCCAGCAGTTATCGTTCCTACAATGAGCAGTTCTTC
j_gene: TRBJ2-7; abundance: .; v_gene: TRBV27; d_gene: .; CDR3aa: CASSHPSSYEQYF; CDR3nt: TGTGCCAGCAGTCACCCCTCCTCCTACGAGCAGTACTTC
j_gene: TRBJ1-4; abundance: .; v_gene: TRBV11-2; d_gene: .; CDR3aa: CASSFRSRTLGEKLFF; CDR3nt: TGTGCCAGCAGCTTCCGGAGCCGAACCCTGGGTGAAAAACTGTTTTTT
j_gene: TRBJ2-7; abundance: .; v_gene: TRBV3-1; d_gene: .; CDR3aa: CASSRAETGNEQYF; CDR3nt: TGTGCCAGCAGCCGCGCCGAAACAGGGAACGAGCAGTACTTC
j_gene: TRBJ2-1; abundance: .; v_gene: TRBV7-2; d_gene: TRBD2; CDR3aa: CASSSGLAGSSYNEQFF; CDR3nt: TGTGCCAGCAGCTCGGGACTAGCGGGGAGCTCCTACAATGAGCAGTTCTTC
j_gene: TRBJ2-5; abundance: many; v_gene: TRBV14; d_gene: TRBD1; CDR3aa: CASSHHPDRGQTQYF; CDR3nt: TGTGCCAGCAGCCACCACCCAGACAGGGGTCAGACCCAGTACTTC
j_gene: TRBJ1-1; abundance: few; v_gene: TRBV25-1; d_gene: .; CDR3aa: CASSESGGRMGTEAFF; CDR3nt: TGTGCCAGCAGTGAATCGGGGGGGCGGATGGGCACTGAAGCTTTCTTT
j_gene: TRBJ2-3; abundance: many; v_gene: TRBV5-1; d_gene: TRBD1; CDR3aa: CASSQTGDTDTQYF; CDR3nt: TGCGCCAGCAGCCAGACAGGGGACACAGATACGCAGTATTTT
j_gene: TRBJ2-7; abundance: .; v_gene: TRBV10-3; d_gene: TRBD1; CDR3aa: CAIRQTGYEQYF; CDR3nt: TGTGCCATCAGGCAGACAGGGTACGAGCAGTACTTC
j_gene: TRBJ2-1; abundance: .; v_gene: TRBV7-2; d_gene: TRBD2; CDR3aa: CASSNGLAVDEQFF; CDR3nt: TGTGCCAGCAGCAACGGACTAGCGGTCGATGAGCAGTTCTTC
j_gene: TRBJ2-1; abundance: many; v_gene: TRBV7-9; d_gene: TRBD2; CDR3aa: CASSRGLAGDNEQFF; CDR3nt: TGTGCCAGCAGCCGCGGACTAGCGGGAGATAATGAGCAGTTCTTC
j_gene: TRBJ2-2; abundance: .; v_gene: TRBV12-3/TRBV12-4; d_gene: TRBD2; CDR3aa: CASNPSGGGGELFF; CDR3nt: TGTGCCAGCAATCCCTCGGGGGGAGGCGGGGAGCTGTTTTTT
j_gene: TRBJ1-1; abundance: .; v_gene: TRBV5-8; d_gene: .; CDR3aa: CASSLEVDTEAFF; CDR3nt: TGTGCCAGCAGCTTGGAAGTGGACACTGAAGCTTTCTTT
j_gene: TRBJ1-1; abundance: few; v_gene: TRBV4-1; d_gene: .; CDR3aa: CASSQDHGGGTEAFF; CDR3nt: TGCGCCAGCAGCCAAGACCACGGGGGGGGCACTGAAGCTTTCTTT
j_gene: TRBJ2-5; abundance: few; v_gene: TRBV10-3; d_gene: .; CDR3aa: CAHKQETQYF; CDR3nt: TGTGCCCACAAGCAAGAGACCCAGTACTTC